The 26 T cell receptor beta chains below all came from one sample that was sequenced in a study of shared clonotypes between healthy human individuals. Profiled with immunoSEQ multiplex PCR; TCRdb holds only in-frame clones, not every one. Of approximately 2,000,000 clones listed, 93% are singletons. Naivety among CD8 cells was defined by CD45RO negativity and positive CCR7 selection, thereby excluding terminally differentiated effector memory CD45RA+ cells. What was sequenced was naive CD8+ T cells from PBMCs. These receptors were taken from a man younger than 35 in good health. Some clones in this sample may be carry-over from other donors' samples.

The chain employs TRBV7-2 and TRBJ2-5; no clear D. With 2 bases removed from V and 11 bases from J, the gap between germline ends came to 21 bases. The CDR3 is made up of 15 amino acids. The germline V gene has CDR1 SGHTA and CDR2 FQGNSA. CDR3 DNA: TGTGCCAGCAGCTTACATTCGGCCCCTGGGGTATTTCAGTACTTC. Amino acid sequence: CASSLHSAPGVFQYF.

V usage is TRBV28 and J usage is TRBJ2-1; TRBD2 agrees at 14 bases. The CDR3 has 17 amino acids. CDR1 and CDR2 from the germline V gene are MDHEN and SYDVKM. Trimming at V came to 6 bases and at J to 6 bases, leaving 10 bases not matched to a gene. In DNA, the CDR3 is TGTGCCAGCAGCTATGGACTAGCGGGAGGACACCTCAATGAGCAGTTCTTC. Its protein product is CASSYGLAGGHLNEQFF.

Only one count was recorded for this clone. Other DNA variants within this sample encode the same CDR3. The rearrangement joins TRBV7-9 to TRBJ2-7; D might be TRBD1 (6 bases). This CDR3 comprises 14 residues. Germline-derived CDR1 and CDR2 are SEHNR and FQNEAQ (reference sequence). V lost 2 bases and J 0 bases, leaving 8 bases between the germline ends. The CDR3 nucleotides are TGTGCCAGCAGCTTACTGGACAGCTCCTACGAGCAGTACTTC. Translated, it gives CASSLLDSSYEQYF.

The chain links TRBV4-2 to TRBJ1-5; D is perhaps TRBD1 (6 bases). CDR1 and CDR2 (germline): LGHNA, YNFKEQ. The V end lost 3 bases, the J end lost 7 bases, and 16 bases lay between the germline ends. The CDR3 has 15 residues. CDR3 nucleotide sequence: TGTGCCAGCAGCCAGACCACAGGGTCCCTCCAGCCCCAGCATTTT. Amino acid sequence: CASSQTTGSLQPQHF.

CDR3 bases: TGTGCCAGCAGCCCTTTTAGGGGGGCCGGGGAGCTGTTTTTT. Protein sequence: CASSPFRGAGELFF. The V gene is TRBV9, the J gene TRBJ2-2; D may match TRBD1 or TRBD2 (6 bases each). The V gene's germline CDR1 is SGDLS and CDR2 YYNGEE. This CDR3 comprises 14 residues. The germline V and J ends were trimmed by 4 bases and 6 bases, with 13 bases remaining between them.

The gene calls are TRBV4-2 and TRBJ2-1; 8 bases match TRBD2. The CDR3 has 19 amino acids. Germline lookup yields CDR1 LGHNA and CDR2 YNFKEQ. V lost 0 bases and J lost 6; bases outside the gene matches: 16. The CDR3 loop reads CASSQEGLEAGDVFNEQFF. The CDR3 region has the DNA TGTGCCAGCAGCCAAGAAGGACTAGAAGCGGGAGACGTATTCAATGAGCAGTTCTTC.

The CDR3 DNA sequence: TGTGCCAGCAGCACAGGGGGCAGTTCTCAGCCCCAGCATTTT. This gives the protein CASSTGGSSQPQHF. The chain uses TRBV27 and TRBJ1-5; 9 nucleotides agree with TRBD1. This CDR3 spans 14 amino acids. CDR1 and CDR2 from the germline V gene are MNHEY and SMNVEV (reference sequence). The V and J ends lost 6 bases and 6 bases, in that order; junction bases with no gene match: 6.

This sequence joins TRBV7-6 and TRBJ2-7; D ambiguous. The CDR3 sequence is 14 residues long. CDR1 SGHVS and CDR2 FNYEAQ come from the germline V gene. With 3 bases removed from V and 2 bases from J, the gap between germline ends came to 11 bases. CDR3 coding DNA: TGTGCCAGCAGCTTGGGTTTGAGGACCTACGAGCAGTACTTC. It yields the protein CASSLGLRTYEQYF.

The chain uses TRBV11-3 and TRBJ2-1; unclear D gene. Trimming removed 1 base from V and 5 bases from J, with 6 bases in between. Germline V gene sequence: CDR1 SGHNT, CDR2 YENEEA. The length of the CDR3 is 13 residues. CDR3 in DNA: TGTGCCAGCAGCTTAGTTAGGGACAATGAGCAGTTCTTC. Protein product: CASSLVRDNEQFF.

CDR3 region: CASSTGVSGPTYEQYF. In nucleotides, the CDR3 is TGTGCCAGCAGCACAGGGGTTAGCGGGCCTACCTACGAGCAGTACTTC. This chain joins TRBV7-9 and TRBJ2-7; D assignment may be TRBD1 or TRBD2 (7 bases each). Per germline, CDR1 SEHNR and CDR2 FQNEAQ (reference sequence). The CDR3 is made up of 16 amino acids. Between the trimmed V and J ends, which lost 5 bases and 2 bases, there was a span of 19 bases.

The V and J genes are TRBV28 and TRBJ2-1; maybe TRBD1 (5 bases). V lost 3 bases and J 5 bases, leaving 17 bases between the germline ends. Germline CDR1 reads MDHEN; CDR2 reads SYDVKM. The CDR3 is 16 amino acids. CDR3 region: CASSFRGARFDNEQFF. The DNA of the CDR3 is TGTGCCAGCAGTTTTAGGGGTGCGAGATTTGACAATGAGCAGTTCTTC.

The J gene is TRBJ2-3, the V gene TRBV27; D call uncertain. CDR1 and CDR2 from the germline V gene are MNHEY and SMNVEV (reference sequence). The V end lost 5 bases, the J end lost 3 bases, and 6 bases lay between the germline ends. This CDR3 has 12 amino acids. The CDR3 here is CASSDGTDTQYF. The CDR3 coding sequence is TGTGCCAGCAGTGACGGTACAGATACGCAGTATTTT.

This clone was recorded only once. V gene TRBV28 combines with J gene TRBJ2-1; 14 positions agree with TRBD2. The V segment lost 7 bases and the J segment 5 bases; nucleotides outside the gene matches: 25. Germline V CDR1 and CDR2: MDHEN, SYDVKM. CDR3 length: 22 residues. The CDR3 is CASTEANASPGTSGSKDNEQFF. The CDR3 DNA is TGTGCCAGCACCGAAGCTAACGCCTCCCCCGGGACTAGCGGGAGTAAGGACAATGAGCAGTTCTTC.

V and J are TRBV4-2 and TRBJ1-1; tentative D call: TRBD1 (6 bases). Germline V gene data show CDR1 as LGHNA and CDR2 as YNFKEQ. V lost 0 bases and J lost 0, with 20 bases in between. The CDR3 runs 19 residues. The CDR3 sequence is CASSQDLLDSLLLNTEAFF. CDR3 coding DNA: TGTGCCAGCAGCCAAGATCTCCTGGACAGCCTCCTTTTGAACACTGAAGCTTTCTTT.

This clone was recorded once. V usage is TRBV7-9 and J usage is TRBJ2-7, with 10 bases aligning to TRBD1. Germline V gene sequence: CDR1 SEHNR, CDR2 FQNEAQ (reference sequence). V lost 5 bases to trimming and J lost 6 bases; unmatched junction nucleotides: 7. CDR3 length equals 14 residues. For the CDR3, the DNA is TGTGCCAGCAGCCTCGGGACAGGGGCTTCCGAGCAGTACTTC. It is translated as CASSLGTGASEQYF.

V usage is TRBV29-1 and J usage is TRBJ2-7, with D maybe TRBD2 (6 bases). The CDR3 contains 9 residues. Germline CDR1 is SQVTM and CDR2 is ANQGSEA. CDR3 sequence: CRGRYEQYF. The CDR3 coding sequence is TGCCGGGGGAGGTACGAGCAGTACTTC.

The genes are TRBV7-9 and TRBJ1-6, with no clear D. Germline assignment: CDR1 SEHNR and CDR2 FQNEAQ (reference sequence). Trimming took 3 bases from V and 14 from J, leaving 8 bases between them. The CDR3 covers 11 residues. The CDR3 sequence is CASSFGETLHF. The CDR3 DNA sequence: TGTGCCAGCAGCTTTGGTGAAACCCTCCACTTT.

The chain recombines TRBV27 with TRBJ1-2, with D possibly matching TRBD1 (5 bases). The CDR3 consists of 14 residues. Germline V CDR1 and CDR2: MNHEY, SMNVEV (reference sequence). V was trimmed by 6 bases and J by 2 bases, leaving 13 bases between them. The CDR3 here is CASSRQTDNYGYTF. As DNA, the CDR3 is TGTGCCAGCAGCCGACAGACGGACAACTATGGCTACACCTTC.

This chain connects TRBV2 to TRBJ1-1; D gene unclear. Trimming pared 6 bases from V and 0 bases from J, leaving 11 bases between. Germline V lookup: CDR1 SNHLY, CDR2 FYNNEI. This CDR3 contains 14 residues. The DNA for the CDR3 is TGTGCCAGCAGGTCGACCTATATGAACACTGAAGCTTTCTTT. It specifies CASRSTYMNTEAFF.

This chain links TRBV11-2 with TRBJ2-7; 10 nucleotides align to TRBD1. Germline CDR1 is SGHAT and CDR2 is FQNNGV. This CDR3 is built from 14 residues. The trim removed 4 bases at V and 6 bases at J, leaving 6 bases unmatched. The CDR3 nucleotides are TGTGCCAGCAGCTCAGGGACAGGGGCGGGCGAGCAGTACTTC. Protein sequence: CASSSGTGAGEQYF.

This chain joins TRBV6-4 and TRBJ1-1; D is possibly TRBD1 (6 bases). The germline V gene encodes CDR1 MRHNA and CDR2 SNTAGT. Trimming took 6 bases from V and 1 from J, leaving 6 bases between them. The CDR3 covers 12 residues. Here the CDR3 reads CASRGANTEAFF. CDR3 sequence (DNA): TGTGCCAGCAGGGGGGCGAACACTGAAGCTTTCTTT.

The V gene is TRBV5-4, the J gene TRBJ2-7; possibly TRBD2 for D (6 bases). CDR3 size: 13 residues. V dropped 6 bases and J dropped 5 bases, with 15 bases sitting between them. The germline gives CDR1 SGHNT, CDR2 YYREEE (reference sequence). CDR3 in amino acids: CASTPEGFHEQYF. For the CDR3, the DNA is TGTGCCAGCACCCCGGAGGGATTCCACGAGCAGTACTTC.

The chain has TRBV13 and TRBJ1-4; possibly TRBD1 for D (6 bases). V lost 5 bases and J 3 bases, leaving 7 bases between the germline ends. This CDR3 has 13 residues. The V gene's germline CDR1 is PRHDT and CDR2 FYEKMQ (reference sequence). DNA of the CDR3: TGTGCCAGCAGCGGACAGTCTAATGAAAAACTGTTTTTT. Translating gives CASSGQSNEKLFF.

The genes are TRBV7-9 and TRBJ2-2; D is perhaps TRBD1 (6 bases). Germline lookup yields CDR1 SEHNR and CDR2 FQNEAQ (reference sequence). Between the trimmed V and J ends, which lost 3 bases and 3 bases, there was a span of 17 bases. The CDR3 is made up of 17 amino acids. CDR3 DNA sequence: TGTGCCAGCAGCTTGAAAACAGGGCATGAGGACACCGGGGAGCTGTTTTTT. Translation: CASSLKTGHEDTGELFF.

The rearrangement joins TRBV7-2 to TRBJ2-7; D gene ambiguous. The CDR3 runs to 12 residues. The V and J ends lost 1 base and 6 bases respectively, with 7 bases between them. Germline V lookup: CDR1 SGHTA, CDR2 FQGNSA. CDR3 amino acids: CASSLVRFEQYF. The CDR3 DNA reads as TGTGCCAGCAGCTTAGTACGGTTCGAGCAGTACTTC.

The rearrangement links TRBV5-1 to TRBJ2-1; possibly TRBD1 for D (6 bases). With 4 bases removed from V and 10 bases from J, the gap between germline ends came to 15 bases. The germline CDR1 and CDR2 sequences are SGHRS and YFSETQ. The CDR3 length is 13 residues. This chain's CDR3 is CASSPGTLNEQFF. CDR3 DNA sequence: TGCGCCAGCAGCCCGGGGACACTCAACGAGCAGTTCTTC.